These T cell receptor beta chains were read from a single sample in a study of cytomegalovirus exposure and HLA in healthy donors. The method was immunoSEQ multiplex PCR; TCRdb's version includes in-frame clones alone and lacks a portion of them. Found here are about 260,000 clones, about 92% of them singletons; the top ten hold approximately 3.1%. Material for sequencing was PBMCs. These receptors all come from a woman younger than 45 in good health and CMV-seronegative. CDR3s include the opening cysteine and the closing phenylalanine or tryptophan. D genes are given only for firm matches. Size is omitted from some rows. Given values are once, few, many or a class for expanded clones.

v_gene,j_gene,abundance,d_gene,CDR3nt,CDR3aa
TRBV28,TRBJ2-2,-,-,TGTGCCAGCAGATTCGGGCCGACCGGGGAGCTGTTTTTT,CASRFGPTGELFF
TRBV29-1,TRBJ2-1,-,-,TGCAGCGTTGACGGCGGAAACAATGAGCAGTTCTTC,CSVDGGNNEQFF
TRBV5-1,TRBJ2-7,once,TRBD2,TGCGCCAGCAGAGTAGCGGGACCCTACGAGCAGTACTTC,CASRVAGPYEQYF
TRBV27,TRBJ2-2,-,-,TGTGCCAGCAGGCACACCGGGGAGCTGTTTTTT,CASRHTGELFF
TRBV5-1,TRBJ2-2,-,-,TGCGCCAGCAGCTTGGCTCCGACCGGGGAGCTGTTTTTT,CASSLAPTGELFF
TRBV5-6,TRBJ1-2,-,-,TGTGCCAGCAGCTTAGGGACGGGGGCTAACTATGGCTACACCTTC,CASSLGTGANYGYTF
TRBV11-2,TRBJ2-7,-,-,TGTGCCAGCAGCCCAGGTTCCGGCGTGGAGCAGTACTTC,CASSPGSGVEQYF
TRBV9,TRBJ2-7,-,TRBD2,TGTGCCAGCAGCCCCCGAGCGGGAGTTGACGAGCAGTACTTC,CASSPRAGVDEQYF
TRBV4-3,TRBJ2-7,-,TRBD1,TGCGCCAGCAGCCCAGGGACAGGGGGTGGCAACGAGCAGTACTTC,CASSPGTGGGNEQYF
TRBV30,TRBJ1-1,few,-,TGTGCCTGGAGGACCAGGGCTGACACTGAAGCTTTCTTT,CAWRTRADTEAFF